Shown below are 21 T cell receptor beta chains from a single sample sequenced in a study of blood T cells in healthy people across ages. Alongside a J-beta primer mix, a sample-barcoded 5' primer served in a second PCR lasting 7 to 11 cycles. TCRdb re-analysed the 5' RACE reads in MiXCR, keeping a single row per CDR3 protein. This table has hundreds of thousands of distinct CDR3 sequences, under 30% appearing once. The sequencing sample was made of blood. These receptor sequences come from a woman at least 80 years old in good health.

Note on this clonotype: This may arise from a read error, as a much more abundant clone is one base away. The chain uses TRBV25-1 and TRBJ1-2, with D uncertain. Germline V gene data show CDR1 as MGHDK and CDR2 as SYGVNS. The ends were cut back, 4 bases at V and 4 bases at J, with 7 bases in the middle. The CDR3 extends over 12 amino acids. The CDR3 reads CASSGGSYGYTF. The CDR3 bases are TGTGCCAGCAGTGGAGGGAGCTATGGCTACACCTTC.

This chain connects TRBV20-1 to TRBJ2-1, with a weak D call TRBD2 (5 bases). From germline, CDR1 is DFQATT and CDR2 SNEGSKA (reference sequence). CDR3 length: 15 amino acids. V lost 3 bases to trimming and J lost 1 base, with 13 bases between them. The CDR3: CSARKSGRSYNEQFF. CDR3 in DNA: TGCAGTGCTAGGAAAAGCGGAAGGTCCTACAATGAGCAGTTCTTC.

This clonotype was observed at least ten times. The chain combines TRBV2 with TRBJ2-7; 9 bases map to TRBD1. The germline CDR1 and CDR2 sequences are SNHLY and FYNNEI. After removal of 4 bases from V and 6 bases from J, the junction contained 10 bases not matched to a gene. This CDR3 contains 15 residues. The CDR3 is CASSAAGTGHGEQYF. In DNA, the CDR3 is TGTGCCAGCAGTGCGGCCGGGACAGGGCATGGCGAGCAGTACTTC.

This clonotype was observed a handful of times. This rearrangement joins TRBV2 to TRBJ2-5, with D tentatively TRBD2 (5 bases). Trimming stripped 5 bases from V and 2 bases from J, with 12 bases between. There are 14 residues in the CDR3. In germline, CDR1 is SNHLY, CDR2 FYNNEI. DNA for the CDR3: TGTGCCAGCAGTACCGCGGACTTTCAAGAGACCCAGTACTTC. This codes for CASSTADFQETQYF.

V usage is TRBV9 and J usage is TRBJ1-3, with unresolved D. Trimming took off 2 bases at V and 8 bases at J, with 8 bases between the two ends. This CDR3 region has 12 residues. Germline-derived CDR1 and CDR2 are SGDLS and YYNGEE. The CDR3 sequence: CASSVTGHTIYF. As DNA, the CDR3 is TGTGCCAGCAGCGTTACCGGGCACACCATATATTTT.

Details on this clonotype: A read error may explain this, as a much larger clone is one base away. DNA of the CDR3: TGTGCCAGCAGCCAAGATCTTCTGGGAAATTCACCCCTCCACTTT. Amino acid sequence: CASSQDLLGNSPLHF. This chain connects TRBV3-1 to TRBJ1-6; D is uncertain. Germline V gives CDR1 LGHDT, CDR2 YNNKEL (reference sequence). This CDR3 has 15 residues. Between the trimmed V and J ends, which lost 0 bases and 7 bases, there was a span of 10 bases.

In its sample, this clonotype was seen many times. The gene calls are TRBV27 and TRBJ2-7; D call uncertain. The CDR3 is made up of 12 amino acids. Between the trimmed V and J ends, which lost 5 bases and 6 bases, there was a span of 11 bases. The germline gives CDR1 MNHEY, CDR2 SMNVEV (reference sequence). The CDR3 DNA sequence: TGTGCCAGCAGTGCTATAGCAGGCGAGCAGTACTTC. The encoded protein is CASSAIAGEQYF.

This chain links TRBV6-5 with TRBJ1-4, with D possibly being TRBD1 (6 bases). Germline CDR1 and CDR2: MNHEY and SVGAGI. The CDR3 contains 14 residues. The V end lost 5 bases, the J end lost 8 bases, and 15 bases lay between the germline ends. The chain's CDR3 is CASSISRGREKLFF. In DNA form, the CDR3 reads TGTGCCAGCAGTATAAGTCGGGGGCGGGAAAAACTGTTTTTT.

As regards this clonotype: One end of the junction varies from germline; a read error may be responsible. The gene calls are TRBV7-2 and TRBJ2-1; 10 bases map to TRBD2. The CDR3 totals 15 residues. CDR1 and CDR2 from the germline V gene are SGHTA and FQGNSA. CDR3 nucleotides: TGTGCCGGCAGCGTTAGCGGGGGGTTCTCAAATGAGCAGTTCTTC. This translates into CAGSVSGGFSNEQFF.

On this clonotype: This could be a read error, since a much larger clone is one nucleotide away. The V and J genes are TRBV6-5 and TRBJ2-1; D is unclear. Looked up from germline, CDR1 is MNHEY and CDR2 is SVGAGI. CDR3 length: 12 residues. Trimming pared 7 bases from V and 10 bases from J, leaving 14 bases between. CDR3 DNA: TGTGCCAGCAAGGGTGACTCCTACGAGCAGTTCTTC. Residues: CASKGDSYEQFF.

With regard to this clonotype: A much larger clone is a single base away; this may be a read error. The chain employs TRBV10-3 and TRBJ2-7, with a weak D call TRBD2 (6 bases). The CDR3 has 13 amino acids. V was cut by 3 bases and J by 5 bases, with 11 bases left in between. Germline CDR1 ENHRY, CDR2 SYGVKD. The CDR3 protein is CAISEFRGDEQYF. CDR3 in DNA: TGTGCCATCAGTGAATTTCGCGGGGACGAGCAGTACTTC.

This chain uses TRBV5-1 with TRBJ2-1; D ambiguous. The CDR3 consists of 13 residues. V lost 5 bases and J lost 8, with 14 bases in between. Germline CDR1 SGHRS, CDR2 YFSETQ. CDR3 sequence (DNA): TGCGCCAGCAGTAAAGAGTCTGGGTATGAGCAGTTCTTC. Residues: CASSKESGYEQFF. The variable domain in full, completed from reference TRBV5-1 and TRBJ2-1, reads KAGVTQTPRYLIKTRGQQVTLSCSPISGHRSVSWYQQTPGQGLQFLFEYFSETQRNKGNFPGRFSGRQFSNSRSEMNVSTLELGDSALYLCASSKESGYEQFFGPGTRLTVL.

This clonotype has more than one count but fewer than ten. The genes are TRBV16 and TRBJ1-5; possibly TRBD1 for D (5 bases). This CDR3 region has 14 residues. Germline lookup yields CDR1 KGHSY and CDR2 FQNENV. Trimming took 0 bases from V and 6 from J, leaving 9 bases between them. CDR3 nucleotide sequence: TGTGCCAGCAGCCAATCAGGGGCTCGTCAGCCCCAGCATTTT. Amino acid sequence: CASSQSGARQPQHF.

V is TRBV2 and J is TRBJ1-5; D ambiguous. With 3 bases removed from V and 1 base from J, the gap between germline ends came to 10 bases. Germline CDR1 SNHLY, CDR2 FYNNEI. The CDR3 sequence is 15 residues long. CDR3 amino acids: CASSESRISNQPQHF. For the CDR3, the DNA is TGTGCCAGCAGTGAGTCCAGGATAAGCAATCAGCCCCAGCATTTT.

The V gene is TRBV20-1, the J gene TRBJ2-7; a possible D gene is TRBD2 (6 bases). Trimming took off 6 bases at V and 6 bases at J, with 15 bases between the two ends. CDR3 length: 12 amino acids. From germline, CDR1 is DFQATT and CDR2 SNEGSKA (reference sequence). Here the CDR3 DNA reads TGCAGTGCAACCTCGACTAGTACCGAGCAGTACTTC. As protein: CSATSTSTEQYF.

In the case of this clonotype: At one end the junction does not follow the germline gene, possibly because of a read error. V usage is TRBV30 and J usage is TRBJ1-6; D may be TRBD1 (5 bases). Looked up from germline, CDR1 is GTSNPN and CDR2 is SVGIG (reference sequence). This CDR3 comprises 12 residues. CDR3 nucleotides: TGTGCCTGGACCCCTAGGGGCGAACCCCCCCACTTT. Its translation is CAWTPRGEPPHF.

This clonotype was observed at least ten times. The V gene is TRBV28, the J gene TRBJ1-5; 9 nucleotides align to TRBD1. This CDR3 contains 16 residues. The ends lost 2 bases at V and 6 bases at J; junction bases unmatched: 8. The germline CDR1 and CDR2 sequences are MDHEN and SYDVKM. CDR3 bases: TGTGCCAGCAGTTTACCCGGGACAGGGACCGGTCAGCCCCAGCATTTT. Translated: CASSLPGTGTGQPQHF.

This clonotype was found many times. The V gene is TRBV5-4, the J gene TRBJ2-5, with D possibly matching TRBD1 (6 bases). V dropped 4 bases and J dropped 4 bases, with 14 bases sitting between them. CDR1 is SGHNT, CDR2 YYREEE, per germline (reference sequence). The CDR3 runs 14 residues. CDR3 in amino acids: CASSPEAQGETQYF. In DNA form, the CDR3 reads TGTGCCAGCAGCCCGGAAGCACAGGGAGAGACCCAGTACTTC.

There are many counts of this clonotype. CDR3: CSVMTSGGFQETQYF. Here the CDR3 DNA reads TGCAGTGTCATGACTAGCGGGGGGTTCCAAGAGACCCAGTACTTC. The V and J genes are TRBV20-1 and TRBJ2-5, with 13 bases fitting TRBD2. Trimming at V came to 7 bases and at J to 1 base, leaving 6 bases not matched to a gene. Per the germline V gene, CDR1 is DFQATT and CDR2 is SNEGSKA (reference sequence). The CDR3 has 15 residues.

This clonotype was seen repeatedly, ten times or more. J is TRBJ2-1 and V is TRBV20-1, with TRBD2 matching 9 bases. After removal of 6 bases from V and 2 bases from J, the junction contained 8 bases not matched to a gene. The germline gives CDR1 DFQATT, CDR2 SNEGSKA (reference sequence). CDR3 size: 15 residues. Here the CDR3 DNA reads TGCAGTGCGAACGCCGCGGGGGGGCCCTACAATGAGCAGTTCTTC. Amino acid sequence: CSANAAGGPYNEQFF.

This chain connects TRBV12-3 or TRBV12-4 to TRBJ2-3; D remains ambiguous. The CDR3 length is 16 residues. V was pared by 3 bases and J by 11 bases, with 24 bases between. The CDR3 bases are TGTGCCAGCAGTTTGGGCCCGGGCGGCGCGGCAGATGTGCAGTATTTT. It specifies CASSLGPGGAADVQYF.